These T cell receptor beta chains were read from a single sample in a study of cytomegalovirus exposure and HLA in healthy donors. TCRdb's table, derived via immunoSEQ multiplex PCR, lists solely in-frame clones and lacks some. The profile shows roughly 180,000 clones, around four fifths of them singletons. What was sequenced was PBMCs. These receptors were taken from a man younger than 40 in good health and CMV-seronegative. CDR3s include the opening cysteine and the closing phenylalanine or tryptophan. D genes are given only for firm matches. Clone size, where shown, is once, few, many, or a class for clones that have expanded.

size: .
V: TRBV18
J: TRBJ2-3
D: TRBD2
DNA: TGTGCCAGCTCACCCAGCACGGGGGGGCGCACAGATACGCAGTATTTT
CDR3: CASSPSTGGRTDTQYF

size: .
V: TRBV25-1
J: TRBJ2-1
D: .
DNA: TGTGCCAGCAGTGAGGTCGGGGATGAGCAGTTCTTC
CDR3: CASSEVGDEQFF

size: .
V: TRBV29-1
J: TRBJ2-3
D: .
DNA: TGCAGCGCCCTAGTCGGAGGGGCCCCAGATACGCAGTATTTT
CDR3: CSALVGGAPDTQYF

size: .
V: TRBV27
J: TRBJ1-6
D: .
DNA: TGTGCCAGCACCCGGGGGTTGGCCTATAATTCACCCCTCCACTTT
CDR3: CASTRGLAYNSPLHF

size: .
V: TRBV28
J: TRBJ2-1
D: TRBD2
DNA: TGTGCCAGCACCCTTAGGACGGGGGGCAATGAGCAGTTCTTC
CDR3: CASTLRTGGNEQFF

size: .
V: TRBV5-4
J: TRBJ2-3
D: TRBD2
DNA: TGTGCCAGTACAGCGGGGAACACAGATACGCAGTATTTT
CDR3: CASTAGNTDTQYF

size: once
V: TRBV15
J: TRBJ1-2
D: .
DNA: TGTGCCACCAGCAGAGGGGGGGTTACTAACTATGGCTACACCTTC
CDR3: CATSRGGVTNYGYTF

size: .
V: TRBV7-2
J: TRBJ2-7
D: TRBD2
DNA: TGTGCCAGCAGCTTCGGACTAGCGGGGGATTACGAGCAGTACTTC
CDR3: CASSFGLAGDYEQYF

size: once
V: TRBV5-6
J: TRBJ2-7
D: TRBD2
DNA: TGTGCCAGCAGCCACGTCGCGGGGGGCATCGGTTCCTACGAGCAGTACTTC
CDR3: CASSHVAGGIGSYEQYF

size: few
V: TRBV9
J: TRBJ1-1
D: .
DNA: TGTGCCAGCAGCGTAGCGGACAATCCTGAAGCTTTCTTT
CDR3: CASSVADNPEAFF

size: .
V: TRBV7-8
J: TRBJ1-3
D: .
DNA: TGTGCCAGCAGCTTATATGGAGGGAGTCCTGGAAACACCATATATTTT
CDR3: CASSLYGGSPGNTIYF

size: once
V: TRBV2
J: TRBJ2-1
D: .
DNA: TGTGCCAGCCAAGGGACTCTTGAGCAGTTCTTC
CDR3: CASQGTLEQFF

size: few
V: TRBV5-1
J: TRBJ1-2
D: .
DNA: TGCGCCAGCAGCCTCCAGGGAAACTATGGCTACACCTTC
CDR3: CASSLQGNYGYTF

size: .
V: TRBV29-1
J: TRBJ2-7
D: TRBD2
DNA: TGCAGCGTTGGGGGGCTAGCGGGAGGGGGGACCTACGAGCAGTACTTC
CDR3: CSVGGLAGGGTYEQYF

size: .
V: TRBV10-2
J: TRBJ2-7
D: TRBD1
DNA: TGCGCCAGCAGCCCGGCGGGACAGGGAAACGAGCAGTACTTC
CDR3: CASSPAGQGNEQYF

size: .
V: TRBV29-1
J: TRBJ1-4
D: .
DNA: TGCAGCGCTAAAGGGGGGGGCTATGAAAAACTGTTTTTT
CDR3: CSAKGGGYEKLFF

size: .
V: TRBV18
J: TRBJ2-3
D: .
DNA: TGTGCCTCTAGGGGGACCCAGACTAGCACAGATACGCAGTATTTT
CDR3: CASRGTQTSTDTQYF

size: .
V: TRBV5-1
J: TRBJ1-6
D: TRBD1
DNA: TGCGCCAGCAGCATTGACAGGGGCAATTCACCCCTCCACTTT
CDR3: CASSIDRGNSPLHF

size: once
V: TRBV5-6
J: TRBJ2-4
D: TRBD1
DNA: TGTGCCAGCAGCCCCCCCCGGGACAGAGCCAAAAACATTCAGTACTTC
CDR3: CASSPPRDRAKNIQYF

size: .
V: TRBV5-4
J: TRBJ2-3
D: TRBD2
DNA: TGTGCCAGCAGGCCTAGCGGGGGGGCCGAAACAGATACGCAGTATTTT
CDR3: CASRPSGGAETDTQYF

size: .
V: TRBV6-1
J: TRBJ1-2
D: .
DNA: TGTGCCAGCAGTGCGGTCCTCCAGGGTAGCTATGGCTACACCTTC
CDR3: CASSAVLQGSYGYTF

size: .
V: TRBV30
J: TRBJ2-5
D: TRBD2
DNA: TGTGCCTGGAGTAGGGGACTAGCGGGGGGGCTAGAGACCCAGTACTTC
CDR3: CAWSRGLAGGLETQYF

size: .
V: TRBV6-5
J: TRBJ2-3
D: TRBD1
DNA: TGTGCCAGCAGTTCGGGACAGGGAGCCACAGATACGCAGTATTTT
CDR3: CASSSGQGATDTQYF

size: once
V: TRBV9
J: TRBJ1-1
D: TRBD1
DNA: TGTGCCAGCAACGACCAGGGGGGGAACACTGAAGCTTTCTTT
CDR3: CASNDQGGNTEAFF

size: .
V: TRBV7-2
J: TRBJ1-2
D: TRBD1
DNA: TGTGCCAGCAGTGGGGGGACAGGGTTATCCTATGGCTACACCTTC
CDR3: CASSGGTGLSYGYTF

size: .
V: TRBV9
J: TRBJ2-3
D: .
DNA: TGTGCCAGCAGCGTAGCTACGGCGGGATCTAGCACAGATACGCAGTATTTT
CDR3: CASSVATAGSSTDTQYF

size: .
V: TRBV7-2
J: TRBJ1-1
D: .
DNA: TGTGCCAGCAGCTTCTTGGGGAGGAACACTGAAGCTTTCTTT
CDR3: CASSFLGRNTEAFF

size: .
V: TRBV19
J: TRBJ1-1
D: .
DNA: TGTGCCACCTATAGGGGTGGAACTGAAGCTTTCTTT
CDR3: CATYRGGTEAFF

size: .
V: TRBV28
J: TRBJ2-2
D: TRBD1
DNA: TGTGCCAGCAGTACAGGACAGGGGGCAGGCGGGGAGCTGTTTTTT
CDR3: CASSTGQGAGGELFF

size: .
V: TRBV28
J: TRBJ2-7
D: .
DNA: TGTGCCAGCAGTATTCACGGGACACCGAGCTCCTACGAGCAGTACTTC
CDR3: CASSIHGTPSSYEQYF

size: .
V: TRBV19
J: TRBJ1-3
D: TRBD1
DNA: TGTGCCAGTAGTATAAGACAGGGCGAGCGGAACACCATATATTTT
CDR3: CASSIRQGERNTIYF

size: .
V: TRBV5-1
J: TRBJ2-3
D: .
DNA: TGCGCCAGCAGCTTGGTGTCGACTGCTGGATCTACAGATACGCAGTATTTT
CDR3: CASSLVSTAGSTDTQYF

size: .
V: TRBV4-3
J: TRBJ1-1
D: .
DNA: TGCGCCAGCAGCCCGACCGCGACGTCAAGGGGGTACACTGAAGCTTTCTTT
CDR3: CASSPTATSRGYTEAFF

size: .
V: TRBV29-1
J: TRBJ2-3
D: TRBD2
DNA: TGCAGCGAACTAGCGGGGGTAACAGATACGCAGTATTTT
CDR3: CSELAGVTDTQYF

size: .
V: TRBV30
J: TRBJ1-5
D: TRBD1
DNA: TGTGCCTGGAGTGTAATGACAGGGTTTGCTCAGCCCCAGCATTTT
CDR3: CAWSVMTGFAQPQHF

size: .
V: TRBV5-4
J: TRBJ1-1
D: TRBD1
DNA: TGTGCCAGCAGCTTGGGCGACAGGGGGCCGGTTGGCACTGAAGCTTTCTTT
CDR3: CASSLGDRGPVGTEAFF

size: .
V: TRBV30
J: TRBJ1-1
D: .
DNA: TGTGCCTGGAGTGTACACAAGAACACTGAAGCTTTCTTT
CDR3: CAWSVHKNTEAFF

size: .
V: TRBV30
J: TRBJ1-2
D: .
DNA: TGTGCCTGGAGTCAGGCAGTGTCTAACTATGGCTACACCTTC
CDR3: CAWSQAVSNYGYTF

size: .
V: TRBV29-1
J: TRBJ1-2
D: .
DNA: TGCAGCGCGCGGGGAGGGGCGGCCCTTAACTATGGCTACACCTTC
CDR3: CSARGGAALNYGYTF

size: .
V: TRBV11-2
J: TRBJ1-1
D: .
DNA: TGTGCCAGCAGCTTAGACGGGTTGGGGAACACTGAAGCTTTCTTT
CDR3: CASSLDGLGNTEAFF

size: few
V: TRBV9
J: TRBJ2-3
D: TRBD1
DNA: TGTGCCAGCAGCGCGATACAGGGGAGCACAGATACGCAGTATTTT
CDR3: CASSAIQGSTDTQYF

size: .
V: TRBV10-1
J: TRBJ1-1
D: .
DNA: TGCGCCAGCAGTACAGGGAACACTGAAGCTTTCTTT
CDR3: CASSTGNTEAFF